A selection of T cell receptor beta chains follows, all from one sample in a study of shared clonotypes between healthy human individuals. Repertoires were generated with immunoSEQ multiplex PCR, while TCRdb's copy carries only in-frame clones and drops some. The sample shows about 1 million clones, around 74% of them seen only once. The sequenced sample consisted of memory CD4+ T cells sorted from blood. The receptors stem from a young man in good health. CDR3s include the opening cysteine and the closing phenylalanine or tryptophan. D genes are given only for firm matches. Size is stated for part of the rows, as once, few or many counts, or as a class when the clone is expanded.

clone size: .; V gene: TRBV29-1; D gene: .; J gene: TRBJ2-3; CDR3 protein: CSARQALDTQYF; CDR3 DNA: TGCAGCGCAAGACAGGCGTTGGATACGCAGTATTTT
clone size: few; V gene: TRBV18; D gene: .; J gene: TRBJ2-4; CDR3 protein: CASSPESPGGRAKNIQYF; CDR3 DNA: TGTGCCAGCTCACCCGAATCTCCTGGGGGCCGGGCCAAAAACATTCAGTACTTC
clone size: once; V gene: TRBV6-4; D gene: .; J gene: TRBJ2-5; CDR3 protein: CANQTLGAYQETQYF; CDR3 DNA: TGTGCCAACCAAACCCTAGGGGCATACCAAGAGACCCAGTACTTC
clone size: once; V gene: TRBV5-1; D gene: .; J gene: TRBJ2-1; CDR3 protein: CASSLGILDEQFF; CDR3 DNA: TGCGCCAGCAGCTTGGGAATCCTCGATGAGCAGTTCTTC
clone size: .; V gene: TRBV2; D gene: .; J gene: TRBJ1-3; CDR3 protein: CASSVGQHSGNTIYF; CDR3 DNA: TGTGCCAGCAGCGTTGGACAGCACTCTGGAAACACCATATATTTT
clone size: few; V gene: TRBV28; D gene: TRBD1; J gene: TRBJ1-6; CDR3 protein: CASSKQGVKGSPLHF; CDR3 DNA: TGTGCCAGCAGTAAACAGGGGGTAAAGGGCTCACCCCTCCACTTT
clone size: .; V gene: TRBV18; D gene: .; J gene: TRBJ2-1; CDR3 protein: CASSPPSGKGGNEQFF; CDR3 DNA: TGTGCCAGCTCACCACCGTCTGGAAAAGGGGGCAATGAGCAGTTCTTC
clone size: few; V gene: TRBV30; D gene: TRBD2; J gene: TRBJ2-5; CDR3 protein: CAWSSGISGGEQTQYF; CDR3 DNA: TGTGCCTGGAGTAGCGGAATTAGCGGGGGGGAACAGACCCAGTACTTC
clone size: .; V gene: TRBV19; D gene: TRBD1; J gene: TRBJ2-7; CDR3 protein: CASSPGQSEGPPYEQYF; CDR3 DNA: TGTGCCAGTAGCCCGGGACAGAGTGAAGGTCCCCCCTACGAGCAGTACTTC
clone size: .; V gene: TRBV6-4; D gene: .; J gene: TRBJ2-2; CDR3 protein: CASRTKFGASGNTGELFF; CDR3 DNA: TGTGCCAGCAGGACCAAGTTTGGGGCCAGCGGGAACACCGGGGAGCTGTTTTTT
clone size: .; V gene: TRBV14; D gene: TRBD1; J gene: TRBJ2-5; CDR3 protein: CASSLTGGNQETQYF; CDR3 DNA: TGTGCCAGCAGCCTTACAGGGGGTAATCAAGAGACCCAGTACTTC
clone size: few; V gene: TRBV5-1; D gene: .; J gene: TRBJ2-5; CDR3 protein: CASSLGVQETQYF; CDR3 DNA: TGCGCCAGCAGCTTGGGTGTTCAAGAGACCCAGTACTTC
clone size: .; V gene: TRBV28; D gene: TRBD1; J gene: TRBJ1-1; CDR3 protein: CASRSTGRENTEAFF; CDR3 DNA: TGTGCCAGCAGATCGACAGGGCGGGAGAACACTGAAGCTTTCTTT
clone size: few; V gene: TRBV27; D gene: TRBD1; J gene: TRBJ2-7; CDR3 protein: CASSSSGQSYEQYF; CDR3 DNA: TGTGCCAGCAGTTCCTCGGGACAGAGCTACGAGCAGTACTTC
clone size: once; V gene: TRBV28; D gene: .; J gene: TRBJ2-3; CDR3 protein: CASSPLGGASTDTQYF; CDR3 DNA: TGTGCCAGCAGTCCGCTGGGCGGGGCCAGCACAGATACGCAGTATTTT
clone size: .; V gene: TRBV28; D gene: .; J gene: TRBJ1-5; CDR3 protein: CASKGDGNQPQHF; CDR3 DNA: TGTGCCAGCAAGGGGGACGGCAATCAGCCCCAGCATTTT
clone size: .; V gene: TRBV25-1; D gene: .; J gene: TRBJ1-1; CDR3 protein: CASSESGWGNTEAFF; CDR3 DNA: TGTGCCAGCAGTGAATCAGGTTGGGGGAACACTGAAGCTTTCTTT
clone size: many; V gene: TRBV11-2; D gene: .; J gene: TRBJ1-4; CDR3 protein: CASSILAQTEKLFF; CDR3 DNA: TGTGCCAGCAGCATCCTAGCTCAGACTGAAAAACTGTTTTTT
clone size: .; V gene: TRBV11-2; D gene: .; J gene: TRBJ1-1; CDR3 protein: CASKAGGNTEAFF; CDR3 DNA: TGTGCCAGCAAGGCCGGGGGGAACACTGAAGCTTTCTTT
clone size: once; V gene: TRBV10-3; D gene: TRBD1; J gene: TRBJ1-4; CDR3 protein: CAISGDRINEKLFF; CDR3 DNA: TGTGCCATCAGTGGGGACAGGATAAATGAAAAACTGTTTTTT
clone size: .; V gene: TRBV30; D gene: .; J gene: TRBJ1-3; CDR3 protein: CACPGGVGNTIYF; CDR3 DNA: TGTGCCTGTCCTGGTGGGGTCGGAAACACCATATATTTT
clone size: .; V gene: TRBV19; D gene: .; J gene: TRBJ1-4; CDR3 protein: CATQTGRRGEKLFF; CDR3 DNA: TGTGCCACTCAGACCGGCAGGAGAGGCGAAAAACTGTTTTTT
clone size: .; V gene: TRBV10-2; D gene: .; J gene: TRBJ2-7; CDR3 protein: CASSDVGSSYEQYF; CDR3 DNA: TGCGCCAGCAGTGACGTGGGATCCTCCTACGAGCAGTACTTC
clone size: .; V gene: TRBV4-3; D gene: .; J gene: TRBJ1-1; CDR3 protein: CASSQDGGYAEAFF; CDR3 DNA: TGCGCCAGCAGCCAAGACGGGGGCTACGCTGAAGCTTTCTTT
clone size: .; V gene: TRBV12-5; D gene: .; J gene: TRBJ2-3; CDR3 protein: CASGLVVGSEITDTQYF; CDR3 DNA: TGTGCTAGTGGTTTGGTAGTGGGTTCGGAAATCACAGATACGCAGTATTTT
clone size: .; V gene: TRBV11-1; D gene: .; J gene: TRBJ2-7; CDR3 protein: CASSFSSKNYEQYF; CDR3 DNA: TGTGCCAGCAGCTTTTCCTCGAAGAACTACGAGCAGTACTTC
clone size: few; V gene: TRBV7-7; D gene: .; J gene: TRBJ1-1; CDR3 protein: CASSFNQNTEAFF; CDR3 DNA: TGTGCTAGCAGCTTCAACCAGAACACTGAAGCTTTCTTT
clone size: .; V gene: TRBV7-2; D gene: TRBD1; J gene: TRBJ2-5; CDR3 protein: CASSHNSGGGETQYF; CDR3 DNA: TGTGCCAGCAGTCACAATTCAGGGGGCGGGGAGACCCAGTACTTC
clone size: .; V gene: TRBV5-1; D gene: .; J gene: TRBJ2-7; CDR3 protein: CASSPGHTAYEQYF; CDR3 DNA: TGCGCCAGCAGCCCGGGACATACGGCCTACGAGCAGTACTTC
clone size: .; V gene: TRBV21-1; D gene: .; J gene: TRBJ2-3; CDR3 protein: CASRGHEPDTQYF; CDR3 DNA: TGTGCCAGCAGGGGGCATGAACCAGATACGCAGTATTTT
clone size: .; V gene: TRBV11-2; D gene: .; J gene: TRBJ1-1; CDR3 protein: CASSADPNTEAFF; CDR3 DNA: TGTGCCAGCAGCGCCGACCCGAACACTGAAGCTTTCTTT
clone size: .; V gene: TRBV5-4; D gene: .; J gene: TRBJ2-3; CDR3 protein: CASSQSLVGASTDTQYF; CDR3 DNA: TGTGCCAGCAGCCAATCACTTGTGGGGGCGAGCACAGATACGCAGTATTTT
clone size: .; V gene: TRBV6-1; D gene: .; J gene: TRBJ1-3; CDR3 protein: CASSQTGTDGNTIYF; CDR3 DNA: TGTGCCAGCAGTCAGACCGGGACGGATGGAAACACCATATATTTT
clone size: .; V gene: TRBV30; D gene: .; J gene: TRBJ2-7; CDR3 protein: CAWSAVRYEQYF; CDR3 DNA: TGTGCCTGGAGCGCCGTCCGTTACGAGCAGTACTTC
clone size: .; V gene: TRBV6-1; D gene: TRBD1; J gene: TRBJ1-2; CDR3 protein: CASSETGSYGYTF; CDR3 DNA: TGTGCCAGCAGTGAGACAGGGAGTTATGGCTACACCTTC
clone size: .; V gene: TRBV6-5; D gene: .; J gene: TRBJ2-1; CDR3 protein: CASSPRQDISEQFF; CDR3 DNA: TGTGCCAGCAGCCCTCGACAGGATATCAGTGAGCAGTTCTTC
clone size: .; V gene: TRBV28; D gene: .; J gene: TRBJ1-3; CDR3 protein: CASSYPVGQVSGNTIYF; CDR3 DNA: TGTGCCAGCAGTTACCCAGTGGGGCAGGTCTCTGGAAACACCATATATTTT
clone size: .; V gene: TRBV2; D gene: TRBD1; J gene: TRBJ1-2; CDR3 protein: CASSARDRGLYGYTF; CDR3 DNA: TGTGCCAGCAGTGCCAGGGACAGGGGCCTCTATGGCTACACCTTC
clone size: .; V gene: TRBV18; D gene: .; J gene: TRBJ1-3; CDR3 protein: CASSPPMRSGNTIYF; CDR3 DNA: TGTGCCAGCTCACCCCCGATGCGTTCTGGAAACACCATATATTTT
clone size: .; V gene: TRBV5-1; D gene: TRBD1; J gene: TRBJ1-6; CDR3 protein: CASSQGPTGDNSPLHF; CDR3 DNA: TGCGCCAGCAGTCAAGGTCCCACAGGGGATAATTCACCCCTCCACTTT
clone size: .; V gene: TRBV27; D gene: TRBD2; J gene: TRBJ2-3; CDR3 protein: CASVDLKKPGLAGRTDTQYF; CDR3 DNA: TGTGCCAGCGTCGACTTAAAAAAACCGGGACTAGCGGGGCGGACAGATACGCAGTATTTT
clone size: .; V gene: TRBV6-1; D gene: .; J gene: TRBJ2-1; CDR3 protein: CASSEFTESSYNEQFF; CDR3 DNA: TGTGCCAGCAGTGAATTTACAGAGAGCTCCTACAATGAGCAGTTCTTC
clone size: .; V gene: TRBV5-1; D gene: .; J gene: TRBJ1-3; CDR3 protein: CASSPWLDGNTIYF; CDR3 DNA: TGCGCCAGCAGCCCCTGGTTGGACGGAAACACCATATATTTT
clone size: .; V gene: TRBV5-4; D gene: .; J gene: TRBJ2-1; CDR3 protein: CASSPAARNEQFF; CDR3 DNA: TGTGCCAGCAGCCCGGCGGCGCGGAATGAGCAGTTCTTC
clone size: few; V gene: TRBV28; D gene: TRBD1; J gene: TRBJ2-7; CDR3 protein: CASSTAGTGGYEQYF; CDR3 DNA: TGTGCCAGCAGTACAGCCGGGACAGGGGGTTACGAGCAGTACTTC
clone size: .; V gene: TRBV14; D gene: .; J gene: TRBJ2-3; CDR3 protein: CASSYGRGYTDTQYF; CDR3 DNA: TGTGCCAGCAGCTACGGCAGGGGATACACAGATACGCAGTATTTT
clone size: once; V gene: TRBV5-6; D gene: TRBD1; J gene: TRBJ2-3; CDR3 protein: CASSGGTGRPDTQYF; CDR3 DNA: TGTGCCAGCAGCGGGGGGACAGGGAGGCCAGATACGCAGTATTTT
clone size: .; V gene: TRBV10-3; D gene: .; J gene: TRBJ2-3; CDR3 protein: CAVGPGRGADTQYF; CDR3 DNA: TGTGCCGTAGGCCCGGGACGTGGTGCAGATACGCAGTATTTT
clone size: many; V gene: TRBV5-4; D gene: TRBD1; J gene: TRBJ1-2; CDR3 protein: CASSFDRDYGYTF; CDR3 DNA: TGTGCCAGCAGCTTCGACAGGGACTATGGCTACACCTTC
clone size: .; V gene: TRBV2; D gene: .; J gene: TRBJ2-7; CDR3 protein: CASSVKPENSYEQYF; CDR3 DNA: TGTGCCAGCAGTGTAAAACCGGAGAACTCCTACGAGCAGTACTTC